What follows are 7 T cell receptor beta chains derived from one specimen sequenced in a study of blood T cell repertoires in COVID-19. Clones were sequenced by immunoSEQ multiplex PCR, and TCRdb holds only the in-frame ones, with some missing. The sample has around 240,000 clones; around 85% are singletons. Sequenced material: PBMCs or T cells enriched from blood (not recorded which). Receptors originate from a woman between 45 and 65 years old who had recovered from COVID-19.

This chain connects TRBV28 to TRBJ2-2, with TRBD2 identical over 9 bases. The CDR3 is made up of 16 amino acids. Germline V lookup: CDR1 MDHEN, CDR2 SYDVKM. J gave up 5 bases and V 3 bases, and 7 bases lay outside the gene matches. CDR3 residues: CASSFAGGPRTGELFF. CDR3 coding DNA: TGTGCCAGCAGTTTTGCGGGAGGGCCGAGGACCGGGGAGCTGTTTTTT.

The chain couples TRBV11-1 to TRBJ2-5; 7 positions match TRBD1. Losses at the gene ends were 5 bases for V and 1 base for J; bases not matched to a gene: 4. The CDR3 spans 14 residues. From germline, CDR1 is SGHAT and CDR2 FQDESV (reference sequence). In DNA form, the CDR3 reads TGTGCCAGCAGCGCTGGACAGGTCCAAGAGACCCAGTACTTC. This encodes CASSAGQVQETQYF.

The chain employs TRBV3-1 (or the pseudogene TRBV3-2) and TRBJ1-3, with no clear D. Germline V gives CDR1 LGHDT, CDR2 YNNKEL (reference sequence). This CDR3 has 15 residues. V dropped 3 bases and J dropped 5 bases, with 14 bases sitting between them. The CDR3 spells CASSQSGGGRNTIYF. Written as DNA, the CDR3 is TGTGCCAGCAGCCAGTCAGGCGGAGGGAGAAACACCATATATTTT.

This clone has just one count. The chain carries TRBV27 and TRBJ1-6, with 9 bases fitting TRBD1. The V segment lost 4 bases and the J segment 8 bases; nucleotides outside the gene matches: 3. Germline V gene sequence: CDR1 MNHEY, CDR2 SMNVEV (reference sequence). CDR3 length equals 14 residues. The CDR3 here is CASSYGTGYSPLHF. The CDR3 coding sequence is TGTGCCAGCAGTTACGGGACAGGGTATTCACCCCTCCACTTT.

This chain connects TRBV27 to TRBJ1-2; tentatively, D is TRBD1 (6 bases). The germline V gene has CDR1 MNHEY and CDR2 SMNVEV (reference sequence). This CDR3 region has 16 residues. Trimming pared 5 bases from V and 5 bases from J, leaving 21 bases between. CDR3 loop: CASSKTKQGTEYGYTF. For the CDR3, the DNA is TGTGCCAGCAGTAAGACAAAACAGGGTACAGAGTATGGCTACACCTTC.

The chain recombines TRBV3-1 (or the pseudogene TRBV3-2) with TRBJ2-3; TRBD2 aligns across 10 bases. The CDR3 is 17 amino acids. Germline assignment: CDR1 LGHDT and CDR2 YNNKEL (reference sequence). The V and J ends lost 1 base and 6 bases, in that order; junction bases with no gene match: 10. The CDR3 protein is CASSQVSGRNPGDTQYF. CDR3 sequence (DNA): TGTGCCAGCAGCCAAGTTAGCGGGAGGAACCCGGGGGATACGCAGTATTTT.

This rearrangement joins TRBV19 to TRBJ1-1; D is possibly TRBD1 (6 bases). V was trimmed by 4 bases and J by 1 base, leaving 10 bases between them. This CDR3 contains 14 residues. Per germline, CDR1 LNHDA and CDR2 SQIVND (reference sequence). In DNA form, the CDR3 reads TGTGCCAGTAGTACCTCCAGGGGGAACACTGAAGCTTTCTTT. It translates to CASSTSRGNTEAFF.